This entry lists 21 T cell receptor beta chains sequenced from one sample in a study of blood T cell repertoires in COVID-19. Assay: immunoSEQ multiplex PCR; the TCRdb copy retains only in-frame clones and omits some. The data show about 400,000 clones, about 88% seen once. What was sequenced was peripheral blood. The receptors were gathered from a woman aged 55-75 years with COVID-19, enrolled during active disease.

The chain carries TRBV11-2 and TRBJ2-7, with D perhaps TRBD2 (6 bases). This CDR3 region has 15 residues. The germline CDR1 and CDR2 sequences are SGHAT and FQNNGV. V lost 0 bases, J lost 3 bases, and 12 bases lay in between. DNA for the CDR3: TGTGCCAGCAGCTTAGATAGGACTATTGGCTACGAGCAGTACTTC. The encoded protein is CASSLDRTIGYEQYF. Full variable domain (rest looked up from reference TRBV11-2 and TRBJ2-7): EAGVAQSPRYKIIEKRQSVAFWCNPISGHATLYWYQQILGQGPKLLIQFQNNGVVDDSQLPKDRFSAERLKGVDSTLKIQPAKLEDSAVYLCASSLDRTIGYEQYFGPGTRLTVT.

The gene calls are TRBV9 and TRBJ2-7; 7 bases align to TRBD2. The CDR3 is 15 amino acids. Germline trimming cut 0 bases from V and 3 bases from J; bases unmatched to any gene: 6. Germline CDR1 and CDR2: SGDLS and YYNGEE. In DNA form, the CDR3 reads TGTGCCAGCAGCGTAGACGGAACTAGCGACTACGAGCAGTACTTC. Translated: CASSVDGTSDYEQYF.

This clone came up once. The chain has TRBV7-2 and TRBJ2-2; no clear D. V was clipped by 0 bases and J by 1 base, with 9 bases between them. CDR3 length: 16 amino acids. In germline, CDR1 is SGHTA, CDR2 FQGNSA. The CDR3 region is CASSLAYALNTGELFF. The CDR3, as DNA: TGTGCCAGCAGCTTAGCCTACGCCTTGAACACCGGGGAGCTGTTTTTT.

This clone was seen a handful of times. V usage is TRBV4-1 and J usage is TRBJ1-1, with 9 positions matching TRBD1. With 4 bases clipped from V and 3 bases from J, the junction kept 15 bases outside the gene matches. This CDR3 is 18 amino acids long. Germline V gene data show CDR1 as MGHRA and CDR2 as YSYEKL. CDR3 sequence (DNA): TGCGCCAGCAGCCGCGTCCCGGGACAGGGACGATGGTACACTGAAGCTTTCTTT. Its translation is CASSRVPGQGRWYTEAFF.

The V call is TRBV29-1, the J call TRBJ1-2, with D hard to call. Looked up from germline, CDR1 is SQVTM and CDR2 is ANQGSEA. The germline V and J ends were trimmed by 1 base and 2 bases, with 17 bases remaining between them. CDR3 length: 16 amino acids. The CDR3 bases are TGCAGCGTTGAAGTGCCTCGCGGAAGTCGAAACTATGGCTACACCTTC. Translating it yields CSVEVPRGSRNYGYTF.

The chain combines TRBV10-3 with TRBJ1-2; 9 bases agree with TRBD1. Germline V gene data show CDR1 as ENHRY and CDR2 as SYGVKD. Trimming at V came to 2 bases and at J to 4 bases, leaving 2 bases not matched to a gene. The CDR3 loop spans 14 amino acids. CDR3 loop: CAISEGQGIYGYTF. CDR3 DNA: TGTGCCATCAGTGAGGGACAGGGGATCTATGGCTACACCTTC.

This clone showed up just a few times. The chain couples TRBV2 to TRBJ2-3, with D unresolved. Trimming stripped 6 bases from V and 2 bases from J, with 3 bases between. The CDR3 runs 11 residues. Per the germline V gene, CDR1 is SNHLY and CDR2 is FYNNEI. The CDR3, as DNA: TGTGCCAGCAGCTACACAGATACGCAGTATTTT. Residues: CASSYTDTQYF.

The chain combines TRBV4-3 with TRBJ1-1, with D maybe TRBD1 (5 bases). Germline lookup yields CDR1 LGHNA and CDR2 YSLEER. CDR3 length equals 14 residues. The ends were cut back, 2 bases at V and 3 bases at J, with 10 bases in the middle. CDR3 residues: CASSQKQGDTEAFF. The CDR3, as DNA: TGCGCCAGCAGCCAAAAACAAGGGGACACTGAAGCTTTCTTT.

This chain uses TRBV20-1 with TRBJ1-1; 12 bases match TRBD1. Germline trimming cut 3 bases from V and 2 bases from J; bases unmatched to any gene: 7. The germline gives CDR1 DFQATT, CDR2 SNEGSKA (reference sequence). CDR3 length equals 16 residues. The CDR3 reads CSASSRDRGQNTEAFF. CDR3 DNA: TGCAGTGCTAGTTCCCGGGACAGGGGGCAAAACACTGAAGCTTTCTTT.

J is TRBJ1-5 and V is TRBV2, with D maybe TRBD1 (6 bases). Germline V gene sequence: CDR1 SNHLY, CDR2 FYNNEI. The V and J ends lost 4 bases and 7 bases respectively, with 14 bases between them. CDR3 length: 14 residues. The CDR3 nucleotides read TGTGCCAGCAGTGGTGGTGCAGGGGCCCAGCCCCAGCATTTT. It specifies CASSGGAGAQPQHF. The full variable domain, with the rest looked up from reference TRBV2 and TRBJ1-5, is EPEVTQTPSHQVTQMGQEVILRCVPISNHLYFYWYRQILGQKVEFLVSFYNNEISEKSEIFDDQFSVERPDGSNFTLKIRSTKLEDSAMYFCASSGGAGAQPQHFGDGTRLSIL.

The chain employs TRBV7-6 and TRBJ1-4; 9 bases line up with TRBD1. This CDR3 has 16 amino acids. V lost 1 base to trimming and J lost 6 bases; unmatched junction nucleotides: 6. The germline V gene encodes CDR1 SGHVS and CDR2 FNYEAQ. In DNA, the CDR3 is TGTGCCAGCAGCTTAGGGTGGTGGGACAGGGATGAAAAACTGTTTTTT. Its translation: CASSLGWWDRDEKLFF.

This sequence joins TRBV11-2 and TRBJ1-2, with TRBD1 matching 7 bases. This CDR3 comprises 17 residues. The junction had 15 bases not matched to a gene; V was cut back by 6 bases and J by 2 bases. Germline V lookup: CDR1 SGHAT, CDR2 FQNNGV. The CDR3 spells CASSTIETGSLNYGYTF. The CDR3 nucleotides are TGTGCCAGCAGTACGATAGAGACAGGGAGTTTAAACTATGGCTACACCTTC.

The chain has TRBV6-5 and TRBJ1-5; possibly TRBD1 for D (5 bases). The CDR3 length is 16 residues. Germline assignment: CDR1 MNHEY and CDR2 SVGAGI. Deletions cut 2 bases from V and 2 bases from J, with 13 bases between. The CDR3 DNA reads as TGTGCCAGCAGTTACGTAGGGGTTGGGGGCAATCAGCCCCAGCATTTT. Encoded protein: CASSYVGVGGNQPQHF.

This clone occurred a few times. The CDR3 loop reads CATQTVSGNTIYF. The CDR3 DNA is TGTGCCACTCAGACAGTTTCTGGAAACACCATATATTTT. J is TRBJ1-3 and V is TRBV19, with a tentative D call TRBD1 (5 bases). Looked up from germline, CDR1 is LNHDA and CDR2 is SQIVND (reference sequence). The CDR3 extends over 13 amino acids. The V end lost 10 bases, the J end lost 1 base, and 11 bases lay between the germline ends.

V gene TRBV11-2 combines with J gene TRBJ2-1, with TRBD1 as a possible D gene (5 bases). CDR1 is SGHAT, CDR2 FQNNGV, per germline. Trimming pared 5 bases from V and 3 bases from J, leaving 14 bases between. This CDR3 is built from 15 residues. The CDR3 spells CASSPKPGRYNEQFF. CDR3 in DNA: TGTGCCAGCAGCCCGAAACCAGGGCGCTACAATGAGCAGTTCTTC.

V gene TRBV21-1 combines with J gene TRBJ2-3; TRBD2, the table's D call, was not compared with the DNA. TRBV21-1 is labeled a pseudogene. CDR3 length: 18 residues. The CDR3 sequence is CASSKGGLAARGTDTQYF. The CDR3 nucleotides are TGTGCCAGCAGCAAAGGAGGACTAGCGGCGAGGGGAACAGATACGCAGTATTTT.

The chain's CDR3 is CASSVGDSSTGELFF. CDR3 DNA: TGTGCCAGCAGCGTAGGGGACTCAAGCACCGGGGAGCTGTTTTTT. The chain has TRBV9 and TRBJ2-2, with a tentative D call TRBD2 (6 bases). The CDR3 runs 15 residues. CDR1 is SGDLS and CDR2 is YYNGEE in the germline V gene. The V end was cut by 0 bases, the J end by 4 bases, with 10 bases between.

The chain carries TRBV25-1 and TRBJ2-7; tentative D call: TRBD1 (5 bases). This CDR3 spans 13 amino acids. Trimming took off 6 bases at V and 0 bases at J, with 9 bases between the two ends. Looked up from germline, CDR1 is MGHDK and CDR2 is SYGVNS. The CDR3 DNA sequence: TGTGCCAGCAGCCGACAGACCTCCTACGAGCAGTACTTC. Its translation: CASSRQTSYEQYF.

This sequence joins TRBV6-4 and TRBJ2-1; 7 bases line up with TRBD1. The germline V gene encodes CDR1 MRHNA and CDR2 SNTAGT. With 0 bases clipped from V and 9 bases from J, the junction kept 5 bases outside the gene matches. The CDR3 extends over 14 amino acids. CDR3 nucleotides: TGTGCCAGCAGTGACTCGTGGGACAGCGGTGAGCAGTTCTTC. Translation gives CASSDSWDSGEQFF.

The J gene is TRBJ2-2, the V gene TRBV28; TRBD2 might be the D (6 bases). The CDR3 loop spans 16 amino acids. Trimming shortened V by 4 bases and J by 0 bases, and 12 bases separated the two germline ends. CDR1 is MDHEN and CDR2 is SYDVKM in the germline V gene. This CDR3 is CASSSPGDSNTGELFF. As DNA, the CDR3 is TGTGCCAGCAGTTCCCCGGGGGATTCGAACACCGGGGAGCTGTTTTTT. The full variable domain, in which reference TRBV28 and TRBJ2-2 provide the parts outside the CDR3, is DVKVTQSSRYLVKRTGEKVFLECVQDMDHENMFWYRQDPGLGLRLIYFSYDVKMKEKGDIPEGYSVSREKKERFSLILESASTNQTSMYLCASSSPGDSNTGELFFGEGSRLTVL.

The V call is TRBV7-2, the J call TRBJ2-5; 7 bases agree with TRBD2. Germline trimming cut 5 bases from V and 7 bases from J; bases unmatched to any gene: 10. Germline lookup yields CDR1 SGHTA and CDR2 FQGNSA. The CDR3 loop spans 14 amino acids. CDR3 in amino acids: CASSPGTTSGTQYF. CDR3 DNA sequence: TGTGCCAGCAGCCCAGGGACTACCTCAGGGACCCAGTACTTC.